This T cell receptor (beta chain) was identified in a study of T-cell reconstitution after alpha-beta-depleted transplantation in children. CDR1 and CDR2 (germline): SGHTA, FQGTGA. CDR3 length: 20 amino acids. Unmatched junction bases numbered 16, after V lost 5 bases and J lost 4 bases. Construction of the TCRbeta library involved unique molecular identifiers. In TCRdb, the PCR reads were re-called with MiXCR into one record per CDR3 protein. The sample lists 200,000 to 300,000 distinct CDR3 sequences, 25% occurring once. Only a few counts were recorded for this clonotype. The rearrangement links TRBV7-3 to TRBJ2-1; TRBD2 agrees at 14 bases. Sequenced material: PBMCs, taken before TCRalphabeta/CD19-depleted stem cell transplant. The source of this sequence is a girl aged 2-15 years with Fanconi anemia, due to receive a stem cell transplant. The CDR3 nucleotides are TGTGCCAGCAGCAACGACCCGGGACTAGCGGGAGCCGGAGGGTACAATGAGCAGTTCTTC. It encodes CASSNDPGLAGAGGYNEQFF.